The T cell receptor beta chain described here comes from a study of blood T cell repertoires in COVID-19. The wider study: T cells, B-cell-depleted T cells, or PBMCs supplied cDNA or gDNA.

Authors' methods: The authors estimated nucleated cell counts from reference gene primer amplification. TCRdb's copy holds only in-frame clones and misses some; the assay was immunoSEQ multiplex PCR. V, J and clone size derive from that table, while D and trimming were established from the DNA sequence. The sample holds 40,000 to 50,000 clones, 89% seen once. Germline assignment: CDR1 SGHKS and CDR2 YYEKEE (reference sequence). The CDR3 covers 16 residues. With 4 bases clipped from V and 3 bases from J, the junction kept 12 bases outside the gene matches. Sequencing was carried out using peripheral blood. This TCR derives from a human donor in a cohort sampled during active COVID-19. The chain recombines TRBV5-5 with TRBJ1-1; 7 nucleotides align to TRBD1. This CDR3 is CASSNETGRVDTEAFF. CDR3 nucleotides: TGTGCCAGCAGCAACGAGACAGGGCGGGTCGACACTGAAGCTTTCTTT.